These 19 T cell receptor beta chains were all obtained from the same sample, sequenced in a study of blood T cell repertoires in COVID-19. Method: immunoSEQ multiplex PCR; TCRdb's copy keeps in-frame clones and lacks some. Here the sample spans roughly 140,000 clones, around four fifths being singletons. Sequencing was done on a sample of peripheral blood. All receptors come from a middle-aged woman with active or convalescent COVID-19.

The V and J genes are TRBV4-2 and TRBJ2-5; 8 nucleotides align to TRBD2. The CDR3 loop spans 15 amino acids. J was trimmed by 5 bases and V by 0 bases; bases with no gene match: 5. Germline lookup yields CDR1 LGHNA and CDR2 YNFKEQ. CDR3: CASSQDYSGVETQYF. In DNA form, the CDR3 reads TGTGCCAGCAGCCAAGATTATAGCGGGGTTGAGACCCAGTACTTC.

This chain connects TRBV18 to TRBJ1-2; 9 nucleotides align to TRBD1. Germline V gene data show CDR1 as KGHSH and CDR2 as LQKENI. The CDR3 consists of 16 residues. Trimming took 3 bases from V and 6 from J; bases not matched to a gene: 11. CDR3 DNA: TGTGCCAGCTCACCCCAGAAGACAGGGGGAACGGATGGCTACACCTTC. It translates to CASSPQKTGGTDGYTF.

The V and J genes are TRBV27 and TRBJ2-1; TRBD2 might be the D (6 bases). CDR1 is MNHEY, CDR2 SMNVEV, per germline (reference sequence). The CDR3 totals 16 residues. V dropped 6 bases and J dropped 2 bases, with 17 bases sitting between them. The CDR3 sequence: CASRPRGGRTYNEQFF. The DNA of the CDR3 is TGTGCCAGCAGGCCTAGGGGTGGGAGGACCTACAATGAGCAGTTCTTC.

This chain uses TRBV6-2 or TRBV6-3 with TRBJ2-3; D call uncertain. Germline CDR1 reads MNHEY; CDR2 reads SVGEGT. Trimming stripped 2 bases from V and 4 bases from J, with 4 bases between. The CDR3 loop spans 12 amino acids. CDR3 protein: CASSYVSDTQYF. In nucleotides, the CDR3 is TGTGCCAGCAGTTACGTATCAGATACGCAGTATTTT.

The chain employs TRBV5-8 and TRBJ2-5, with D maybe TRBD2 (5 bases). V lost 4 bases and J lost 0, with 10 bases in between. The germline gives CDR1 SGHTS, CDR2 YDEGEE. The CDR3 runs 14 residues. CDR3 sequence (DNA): TGTGCCAGCAGCCGGGGAGAGTACCAAGAGACCCAGTACTTC. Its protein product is CASSRGEYQETQYF.

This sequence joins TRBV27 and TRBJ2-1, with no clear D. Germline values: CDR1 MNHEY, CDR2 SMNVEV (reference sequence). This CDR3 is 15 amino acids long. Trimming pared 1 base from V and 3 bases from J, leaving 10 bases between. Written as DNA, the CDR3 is TGTGCCAGCAGTTTATACCCGGGTGACTACAATGAGCAGTTCTTC. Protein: CASSLYPGDYNEQFF.

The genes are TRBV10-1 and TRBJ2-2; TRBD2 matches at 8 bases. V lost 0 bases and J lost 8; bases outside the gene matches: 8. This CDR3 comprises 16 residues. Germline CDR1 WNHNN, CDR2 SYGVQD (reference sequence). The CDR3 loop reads CASSESASGSQGELFF. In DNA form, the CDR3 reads TGCGCCAGCAGTGAGTCGGCTAGCGGGTCCCAGGGGGAGCTGTTTTTT.

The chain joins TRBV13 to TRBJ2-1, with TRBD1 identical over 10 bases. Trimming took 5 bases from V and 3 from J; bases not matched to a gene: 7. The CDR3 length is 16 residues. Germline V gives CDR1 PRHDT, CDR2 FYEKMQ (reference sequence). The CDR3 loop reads CASSVGQGGVYNEQFF. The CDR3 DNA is TGTGCCAGCAGCGTTGGACAGGGGGGTGTCTACAATGAGCAGTTCTTC. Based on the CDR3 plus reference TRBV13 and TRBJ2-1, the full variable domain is AAGVIQSPRHLIKEKRETATLKCYPIPRHDTVYWYQQGPGQDPQFLISFYEKMQSDKGSIPDRFSAQQFSDYHSELNMSSLELGDSALYFCASSVGQGGVYNEQFFGPGTRLTVL.

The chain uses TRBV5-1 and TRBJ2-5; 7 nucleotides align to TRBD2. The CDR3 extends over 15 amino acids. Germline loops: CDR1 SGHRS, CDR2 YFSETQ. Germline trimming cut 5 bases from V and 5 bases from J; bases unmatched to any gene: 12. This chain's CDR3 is CASSQSGLGGETQYF. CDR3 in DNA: TGCGCCAGCAGTCAATCCGGACTGGGAGGGGAGACCCAGTACTTC.

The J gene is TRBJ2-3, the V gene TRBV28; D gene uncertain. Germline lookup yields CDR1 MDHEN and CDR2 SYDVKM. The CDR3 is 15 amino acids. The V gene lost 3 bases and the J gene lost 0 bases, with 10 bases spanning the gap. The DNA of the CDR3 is TGTGCCAGCAGTTTGCCCTGGGCTAGCACAGATACGCAGTATTTT. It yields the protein CASSLPWASTDTQYF. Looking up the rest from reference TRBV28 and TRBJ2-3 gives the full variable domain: DVKVTQSSRYLVKRTGEKVFLECVQDMDHENMFWYRQDPGLGLRLIYFSYDVKMKEKGDIPEGYSVSREKKERFSLILESASTNQTSMYLCASSLPWASTDTQYFGPGTRLTVL.

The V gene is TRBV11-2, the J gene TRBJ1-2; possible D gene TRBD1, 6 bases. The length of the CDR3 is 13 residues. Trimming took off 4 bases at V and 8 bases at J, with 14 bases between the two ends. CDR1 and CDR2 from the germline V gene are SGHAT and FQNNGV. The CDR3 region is CASSSTYRAGYTF. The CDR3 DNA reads TGTGCCAGCAGCTCCACCTACAGGGCCGGCTACACCTTC.

The CDR3 region has the DNA TGTGCCAGCAGCTCCGGGACAAATCTTCTGTCGGACACCATATATTTT. Its protein product is CASSSGTNLLSDTIYF. This rearrangement joins TRBV7-2 to TRBJ1-3, with D possibly TRBD1 on 6 matching bases. In germline, CDR1 is SGHTA, CDR2 FQGNSA. The CDR3 covers 16 residues. The germline V and J ends were trimmed by 4 bases and 8 bases, with 21 bases remaining between them.

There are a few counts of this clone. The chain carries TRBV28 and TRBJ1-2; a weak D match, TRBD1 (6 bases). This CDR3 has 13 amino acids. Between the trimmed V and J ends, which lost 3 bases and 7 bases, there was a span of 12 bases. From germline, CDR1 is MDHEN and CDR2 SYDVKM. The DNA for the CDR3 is TGTGCCAGCAGTTTGGGCCGGGGGGCTGGCTACACCTTC. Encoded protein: CASSLGRGAGYTF.

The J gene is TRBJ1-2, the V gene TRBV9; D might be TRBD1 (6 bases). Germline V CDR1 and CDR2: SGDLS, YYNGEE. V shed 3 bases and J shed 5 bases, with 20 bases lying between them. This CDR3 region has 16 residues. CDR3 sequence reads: CASSESRWGGAYGYTF. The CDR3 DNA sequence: TGTGCCAGCAGCGAGAGTAGGTGGGGGGGCGCTTATGGCTACACCTTC.

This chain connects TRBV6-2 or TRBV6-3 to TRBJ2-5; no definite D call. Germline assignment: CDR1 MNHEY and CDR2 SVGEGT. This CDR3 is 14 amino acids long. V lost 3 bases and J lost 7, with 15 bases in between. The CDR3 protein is CASSYQRARGTQYF. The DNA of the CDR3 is TGTGCCAGCAGTTATCAACGAGCGCGTGGGACCCAGTACTTC.

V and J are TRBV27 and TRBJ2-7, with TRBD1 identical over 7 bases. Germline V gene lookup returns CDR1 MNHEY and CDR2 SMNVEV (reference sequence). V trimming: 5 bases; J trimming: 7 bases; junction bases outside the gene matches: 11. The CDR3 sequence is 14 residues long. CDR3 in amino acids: CASSLPGQFREQYF. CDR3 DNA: TGTGCCAGCAGTCTTCCGGGACAGTTCAGAGAGCAGTACTTC.

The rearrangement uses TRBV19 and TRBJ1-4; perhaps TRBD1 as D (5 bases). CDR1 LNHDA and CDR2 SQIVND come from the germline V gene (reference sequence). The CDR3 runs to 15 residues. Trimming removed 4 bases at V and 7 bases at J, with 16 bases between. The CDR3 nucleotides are TGTGCCAGTAGTACTGAACAGGCCCTCGGTGAAAAACTGTTTTTT. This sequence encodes CASSTEQALGEKLFF.

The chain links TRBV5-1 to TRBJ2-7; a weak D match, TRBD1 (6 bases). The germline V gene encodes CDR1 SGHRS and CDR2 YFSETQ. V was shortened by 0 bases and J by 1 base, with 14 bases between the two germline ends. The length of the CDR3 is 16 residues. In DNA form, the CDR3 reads TGCGCCAGCAGCTTGGGAGGTACGACAGGATCCTACGAGCAGTACTTC. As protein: CASSLGGTTGSYEQYF.

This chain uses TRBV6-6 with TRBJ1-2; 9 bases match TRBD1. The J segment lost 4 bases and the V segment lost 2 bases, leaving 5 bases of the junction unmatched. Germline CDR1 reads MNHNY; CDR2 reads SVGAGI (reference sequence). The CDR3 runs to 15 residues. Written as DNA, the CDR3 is TGTGCCAGCAGTTACCTACAGGGGGCGGCCTATGGCTACACCTTC. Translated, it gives CASSYLQGAAYGYTF.